One sample yielded the 9 T cell receptor beta chains listed below, sequenced in a study of vaccination effects on CD4 cells after COVID-19. Clones were read by immunoSEQ multiplex PCR, and TCRdb kept only the in-frame ones, dropping some. The sample yields some 61,000 clones, 76% seen once. Peptide-pool stimulation followed by sequencing identified expanded antigen-specific CD4+ clonotypes in the ViraFEST assay. Once cultured for around 11 days, the cells underwent separation to obtain CD4+ T cells. Every participant took two doses of the BNT162b2 or mRNA-1273 vaccine. The antigens of these receptors remain unknown. This material consisted of CD4+ T cells from PBMCs cultured with HCoV-OC43 spike peptides, taken after COVID-19 vaccination. Subset reported: HCoV-OC43 spike overlapping peptide pool stimulation. The receptor set was obtained from a human donor who received a COVID-19 vaccine.

This sequence joins TRBV3-1 (or the pseudogene TRBV3-2) and TRBJ1-1; D uncertain. V lost 1 base and J lost 0, with 3 bases in between. Per germline, CDR1 LGHDT and CDR2 YNNKEL (reference sequence). The CDR3 runs 13 residues. CDR3: CASSQGVNTEAFF. Written as DNA, the CDR3 is TGTGCCAGCAGCCAAGGGGTGAACACTGAAGCTTTCTTT.

This chain uses TRBV5-6 with TRBJ1-5; 7 bases line up with TRBD1. The CDR3 runs 16 residues. The germline V gene encodes CDR1 SGHDT and CDR2 YYEEEE. Trimming removed 3 bases from V and 3 bases from J; junction bases left unmatched: 9. The DNA of the CDR3 is TGTGCCAGCAGCTGGTGGGACAGACCTCCCAATCAGCCCCAGCATTTT. Protein product: CASSWWDRPPNQPQHF.

The V call is TRBV9, the J call TRBJ1-1; D might be TRBD1 (5 bases). With 0 bases removed from V and 0 bases from J, the gap between germline ends came to 6 bases. The CDR3 runs to 14 residues. The germline V gene encodes CDR1 SGDLS and CDR2 YYNGEE. Here the CDR3 DNA reads TGTGCCAGCAGCGTAGGACAGCTGAACACTGAAGCTTTCTTT. Protein product: CASSVGQLNTEAFF.

This chain links TRBV9 with TRBJ1-3; no clear D gene. Germline values: CDR1 SGDLS, CDR2 YYNGEE. The CDR3 consists of 17 residues. The V end lost 0 bases, the J end lost 0 bases, and 13 bases lay between the germline ends. Written as DNA, the CDR3 is TGTGCCAGCAGCGTAGAACCAAAGGTCCCCTCTGGAAACACCATATATTTT. Translated, it gives CASSVEPKVPSGNTIYF.

J is TRBJ1-1 and V is TRBV19; TRBD1 is a possible D gene (5 bases). V was clipped by 0 bases and J by 1 base, with 9 bases between them. The CDR3 contains 15 residues. Germline V gene data show CDR1 as LNHDA and CDR2 as SQIVND (reference sequence). CDR3 sequence reads: CASSIDRGANTEAFF. DNA for the CDR3: TGTGCCAGTAGTATAGATCGTGGGGCGAACACTGAAGCTTTCTTT.

The genes are TRBV25-1 and TRBJ1-2; tentative D call: TRBD1 (6 bases). The CDR3 contains 15 residues. Germline values: CDR1 MGHDK, CDR2 SYGVNS. V shed 3 bases and J shed 5 bases, with 16 bases lying between them. The CDR3 here is CASSENLQGVYGYTF. For the CDR3, the DNA is TGTGCCAGCAGTGAGAACTTACAGGGAGTGTATGGCTACACCTTC.

This chain uses TRBV21-1 with TRBJ2-5. TRBV21-1 is a pseudogene. The CDR3 contains 15 residues. Here the CDR3 reads CASSKVRGWGETQYF. Here the CDR3 DNA reads TGTGCCAGCAGCAAAGTTAGGGGATGGGGGGAGACCCAGTACTTC.

The V gene is TRBV5-1, the J gene TRBJ2-3; D ambiguous. This CDR3 spans 16 amino acids. Germline V CDR1 and CDR2: SGHRS, YFSETQ. The V end lost 1 base, the J end lost 1 base, and 13 bases lay between the germline ends. DNA for the CDR3: TGCGCCAGCAGCTTGACACAAGGGTTTGGCACAGATACGCAGTATTTT. Translated, it gives CASSLTQGFGTDTQYF.

The chain employs TRBV20-1 and TRBJ1-4, with TRBD1 as a possible D gene (5 bases). Germline lookup yields CDR1 DFQATT and CDR2 SNEGSKA (reference sequence). Trimming took off 5 bases at V and 8 bases at J, with 9 bases between the two ends. The CDR3 is 11 amino acids. The CDR3 region has the DNA TGCAGTGCTGGCAGGGCCGAAAAACTGTTTTTT. It specifies CSAGRAEKLFF.